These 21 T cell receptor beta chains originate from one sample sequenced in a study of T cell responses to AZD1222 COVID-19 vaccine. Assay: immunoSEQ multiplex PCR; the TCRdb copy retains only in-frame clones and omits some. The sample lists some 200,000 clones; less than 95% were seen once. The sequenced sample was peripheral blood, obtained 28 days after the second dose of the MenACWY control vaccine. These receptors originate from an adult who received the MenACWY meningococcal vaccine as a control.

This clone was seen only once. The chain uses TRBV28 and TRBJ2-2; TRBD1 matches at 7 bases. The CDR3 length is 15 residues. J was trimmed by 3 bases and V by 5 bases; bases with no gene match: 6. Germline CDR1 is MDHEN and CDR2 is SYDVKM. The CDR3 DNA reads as TGTGCCAGCAGTAACCGGGACAGTCACACCGGGGAGCTGTTTTTT. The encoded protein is CASSNRDSHTGELFF.

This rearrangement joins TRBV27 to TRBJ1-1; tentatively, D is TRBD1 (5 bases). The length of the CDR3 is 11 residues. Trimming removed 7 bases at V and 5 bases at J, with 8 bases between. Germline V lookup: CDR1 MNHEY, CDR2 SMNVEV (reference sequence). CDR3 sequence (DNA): TGTGCCAGCACCCAGGGAACTGAAGCTTTCTTT. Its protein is CASTQGTEAFF.

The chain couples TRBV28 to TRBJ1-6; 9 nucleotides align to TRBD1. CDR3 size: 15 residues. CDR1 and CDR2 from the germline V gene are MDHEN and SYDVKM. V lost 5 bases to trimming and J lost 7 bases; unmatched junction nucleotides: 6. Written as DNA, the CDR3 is TGTGCCAGCAGTAAGGGACAGGGATTGAATTCACCCCTCCACTTT. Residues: CASSKGQGLNSPLHF.

The CDR3 bases are TGTGCCACCAGTGAAAACAGCCTATATGGCTACACCTTC. Protein sequence: CATSENSLYGYTF. The chain combines TRBV24-1 with TRBJ1-2; D unclear. CDR1 is KGHDR, CDR2 SFDVKD, per germline. The CDR3 length is 13 residues. Trimming took 4 bases from V and 5 from J, leaving 10 bases between them.

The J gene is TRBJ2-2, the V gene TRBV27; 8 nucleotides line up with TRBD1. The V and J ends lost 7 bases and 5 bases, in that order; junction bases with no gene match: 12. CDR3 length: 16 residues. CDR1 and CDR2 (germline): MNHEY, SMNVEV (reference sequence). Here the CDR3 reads CASKFTGQGLTGELFF. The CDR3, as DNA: TGTGCCAGCAAGTTCACCGGACAGGGTTTAACCGGGGAGCTGTTTTTT.

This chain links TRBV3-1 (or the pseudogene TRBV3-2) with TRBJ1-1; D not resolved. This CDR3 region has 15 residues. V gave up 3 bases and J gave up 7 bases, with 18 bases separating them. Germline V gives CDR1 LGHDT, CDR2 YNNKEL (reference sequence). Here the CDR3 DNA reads TGTGCCAGCAGCCATCGGATTAGCATTGGAGTTGAAGCTTTCTTT. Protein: CASSHRISIGVEAFF.

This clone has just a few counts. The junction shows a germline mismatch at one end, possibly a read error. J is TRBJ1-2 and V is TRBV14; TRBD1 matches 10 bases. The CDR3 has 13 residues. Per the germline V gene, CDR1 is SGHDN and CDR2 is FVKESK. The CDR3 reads CASSQRPGQGFAF. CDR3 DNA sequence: TGTGCCAGCAGCCAGCGTCCGGGACAGGGGTTTGCCTTC.

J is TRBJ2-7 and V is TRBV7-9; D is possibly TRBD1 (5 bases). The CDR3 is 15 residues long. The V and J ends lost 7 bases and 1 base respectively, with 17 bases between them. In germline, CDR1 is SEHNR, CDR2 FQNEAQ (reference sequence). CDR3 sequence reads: CASTEGAIRSYEQYF. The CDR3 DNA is TGTGCCAGCACTGAAGGGGCCATCAGATCCTACGAGCAGTACTTC.

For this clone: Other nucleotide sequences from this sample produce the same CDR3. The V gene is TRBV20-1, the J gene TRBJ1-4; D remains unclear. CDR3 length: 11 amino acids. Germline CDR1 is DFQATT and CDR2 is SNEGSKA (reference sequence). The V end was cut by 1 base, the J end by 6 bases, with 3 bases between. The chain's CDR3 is CSARGDEKLFF. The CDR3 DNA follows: TGCAGTGCTAGAGGTGATGAAAAACTGTTTTTT.

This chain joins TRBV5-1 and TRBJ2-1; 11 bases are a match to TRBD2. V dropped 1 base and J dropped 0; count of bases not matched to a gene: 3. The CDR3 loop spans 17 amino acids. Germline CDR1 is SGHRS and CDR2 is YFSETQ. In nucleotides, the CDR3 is TGCGCCAGCAGCTTGCAGGGACTAGCGGACTCCTACAATGAGCAGTTCTTC. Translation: CASSLQGLADSYNEQFF. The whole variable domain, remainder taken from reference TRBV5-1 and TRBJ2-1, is KAGVTQTPRYLIKTRGQQVTLSCSPISGHRSVSWYQQTPGQGLQFLFEYFSETQRNKGNFPGRFSGRQFSNSRSEMNVSTLELGDSALYLCASSLQGLADSYNEQFFGPGTRLTVL.

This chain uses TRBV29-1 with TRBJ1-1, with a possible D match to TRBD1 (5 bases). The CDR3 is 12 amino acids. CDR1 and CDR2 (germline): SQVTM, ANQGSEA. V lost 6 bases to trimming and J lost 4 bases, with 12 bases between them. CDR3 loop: CSVPDGGTEAFF. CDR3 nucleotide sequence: TGCAGCGTCCCCGATGGGGGCACTGAAGCTTTCTTT. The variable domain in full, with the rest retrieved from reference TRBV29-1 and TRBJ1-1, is SAVISQKPSRDICQRGTSLTIQCQVDSQVTMMFWYRQQPGQSLTLIATANQGSEATYESGFVIDKFPISRPNLTFSTLTVSNMSPEDSSIYLCSVPDGGTEAFFGQGTRLTVV.

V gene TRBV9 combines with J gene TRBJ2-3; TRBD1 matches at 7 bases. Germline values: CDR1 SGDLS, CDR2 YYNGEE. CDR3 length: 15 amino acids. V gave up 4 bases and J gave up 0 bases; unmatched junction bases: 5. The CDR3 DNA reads TGTGCCAGCAGCATCGGGACAGTGAGCACAGATACGCAGTATTTT. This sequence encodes CASSIGTVSTDTQYF.

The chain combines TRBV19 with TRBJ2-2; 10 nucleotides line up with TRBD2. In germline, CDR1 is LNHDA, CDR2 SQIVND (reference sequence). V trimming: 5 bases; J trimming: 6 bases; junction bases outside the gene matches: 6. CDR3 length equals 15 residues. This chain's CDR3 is CASSFLAGAAGELFF. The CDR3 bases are TGTGCCAGTAGTTTTCTAGCGGGAGCGGCCGGGGAGCTGTTTTTT.

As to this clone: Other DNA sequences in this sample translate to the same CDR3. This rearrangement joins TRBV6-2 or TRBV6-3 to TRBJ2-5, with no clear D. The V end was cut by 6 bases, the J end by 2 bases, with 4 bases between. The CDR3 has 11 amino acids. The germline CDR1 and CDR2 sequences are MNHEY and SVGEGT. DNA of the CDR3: TGTGCCAGCAGCCCACAAGAGACCCAGTACTTC. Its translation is CASSPQETQYF.

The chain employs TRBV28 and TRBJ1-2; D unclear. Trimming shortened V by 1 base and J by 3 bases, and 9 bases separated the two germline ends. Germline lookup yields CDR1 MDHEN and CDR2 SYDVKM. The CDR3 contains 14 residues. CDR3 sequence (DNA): TGTGCCAGCAGTTTATTTGGGCAGGACTATGGCTACACCTTC. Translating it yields CASSLFGQDYGYTF.

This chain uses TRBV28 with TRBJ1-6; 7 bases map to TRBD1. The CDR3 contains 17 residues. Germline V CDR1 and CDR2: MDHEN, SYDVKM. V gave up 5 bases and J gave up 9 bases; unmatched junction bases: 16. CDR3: CASSTTNRGEGSSPLHF. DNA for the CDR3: TGTGCCAGCAGTACAACTAACAGGGGAGAGGGGAGTTCACCCCTCCACTTT.

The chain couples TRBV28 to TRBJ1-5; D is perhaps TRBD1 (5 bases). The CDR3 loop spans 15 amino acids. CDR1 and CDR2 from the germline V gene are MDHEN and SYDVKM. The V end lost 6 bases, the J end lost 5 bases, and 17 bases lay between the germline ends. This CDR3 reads CASSSSAGGDQPQHF. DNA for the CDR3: TGTGCCAGCAGCTCCAGCGCGGGGGGAGATCAGCCCCAGCATTTT.

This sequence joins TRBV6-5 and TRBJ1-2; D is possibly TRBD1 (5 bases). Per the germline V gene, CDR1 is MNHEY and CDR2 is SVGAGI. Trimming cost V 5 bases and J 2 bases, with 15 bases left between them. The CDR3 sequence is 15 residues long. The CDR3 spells CASSTGHSANYGYTF. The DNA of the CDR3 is TGTGCCAGCAGTACCGGACATTCAGCGAACTATGGCTACACCTTC.

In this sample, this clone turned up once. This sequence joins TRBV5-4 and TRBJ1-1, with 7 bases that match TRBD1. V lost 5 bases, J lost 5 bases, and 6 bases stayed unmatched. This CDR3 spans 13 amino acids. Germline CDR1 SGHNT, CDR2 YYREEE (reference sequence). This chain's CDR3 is CASRPQGRTEAFF. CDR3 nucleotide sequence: TGTGCCAGCAGACCACAGGGGCGGACTGAAGCTTTCTTT. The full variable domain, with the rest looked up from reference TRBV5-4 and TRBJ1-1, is ETGVTQSPTHLIKTRGQQVTLRCSSQSGHNTVSWYQQALGQGPQFIFQYYREEENGRGNFPPRFSGLQFPNYSSELNVNALELDDSALYLCASRPQGRTEAFFGQGTRLTVV.

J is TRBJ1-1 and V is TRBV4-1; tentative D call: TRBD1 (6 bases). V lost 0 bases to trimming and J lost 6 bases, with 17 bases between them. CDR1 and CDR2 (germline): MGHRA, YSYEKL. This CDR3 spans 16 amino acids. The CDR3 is CASSQEGAIAAAEAFF. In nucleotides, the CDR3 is TGCGCCAGCAGCCAAGAGGGGGCGATTGCAGCCGCTGAAGCTTTCTTT.

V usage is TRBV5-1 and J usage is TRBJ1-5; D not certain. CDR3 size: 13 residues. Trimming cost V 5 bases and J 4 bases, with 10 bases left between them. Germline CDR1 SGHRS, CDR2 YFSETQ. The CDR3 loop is CASRLSENQPQHF. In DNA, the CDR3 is TGCGCCAGCAGGTTAAGCGAAAATCAGCCCCAGCATTTT.